The text below deals with one T cell receptor (beta chain). This sample stems from a study of blood T cell repertoires in COVID-19. At the level of the study: PBMCs, B-cell-depleted T cells, or T cells were the source of the cDNA or gDNA that made up the material.

Germline-derived CDR1 and CDR2 are SNHLY and FYNNEI. CDR3 size: 15 residues. V dropped 6 bases and J dropped 6; count of bases not matched to a gene: 8. As handled by the study authors: Nucleated cell counts were estimated from reference gene primer amplification. The repertoire was sequenced with immunoSEQ multiplex PCR; TCRdb's copy has only in-frame clones and lacks some. The V and J calls and clone size were taken over from that table, and D and trimming were inferred from the DNA. The table has some 200,000 clones, about nine tenths seen once. The sample taken for sequencing was peripheral blood. This receptor was obtained from a woman between 50 and 59 years old with acute or convalescent COVID-19. V and J are TRBV2 and TRBJ1-6, with TRBD1 identical over 7 bases. This chain's CDR3 is CASSWTGTANSPLHF. CDR3 sequence (DNA): TGTGCCAGCAGCTGGACCGGGACAGCTAATTCACCCCTCCACTTT.